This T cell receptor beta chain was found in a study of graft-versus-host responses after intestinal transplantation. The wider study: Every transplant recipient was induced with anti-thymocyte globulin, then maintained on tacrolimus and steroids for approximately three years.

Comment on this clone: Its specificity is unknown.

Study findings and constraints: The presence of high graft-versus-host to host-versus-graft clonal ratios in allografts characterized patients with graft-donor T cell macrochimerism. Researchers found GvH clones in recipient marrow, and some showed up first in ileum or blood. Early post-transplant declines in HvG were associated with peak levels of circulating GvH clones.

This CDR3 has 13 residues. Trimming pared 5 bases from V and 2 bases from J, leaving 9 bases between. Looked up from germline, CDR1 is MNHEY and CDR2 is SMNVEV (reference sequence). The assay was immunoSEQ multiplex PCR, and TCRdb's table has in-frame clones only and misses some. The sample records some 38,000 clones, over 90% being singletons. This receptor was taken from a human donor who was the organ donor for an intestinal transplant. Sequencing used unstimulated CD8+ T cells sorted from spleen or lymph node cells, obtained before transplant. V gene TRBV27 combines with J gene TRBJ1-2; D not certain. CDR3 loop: CASSTAGNYGYTF. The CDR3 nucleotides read TGTGCCAGCAGTACGGCTGGGAACTATGGCTACACCTTC.